The sample holds a few counts of the clone carrying this TCR beta chain. The antigen is not known. The V gene's germline CDR1 is LGHNA and CDR2 YSLEER. This CDR3 comprises 13 residues. V was clipped by 4 bases and J by 5 bases, with 11 bases between them. These data originate in a study of T cell responses to AZD1222 COVID-19 vaccine. Only in-frame clones appear in the TCRdb table, and some are missing; sequencing was by immunoSEQ multiplex PCR. The table has 68,000 or so clones, around 80% seen once; the top ten hold around an eighth. Study results and caveats: Targets within unmutated variant regions were reportedly found for nearly half of spike-specific TCRs. Donors skewed white British and female; clonal diversity was possibly underestimated. Vaccination with two AZD1222 doses was followed by a rise in Spike-specific TCR breadth and depth.

Source: peripheral blood, taken on day 0 of AZD1222 vaccination. This TCR was recovered from an adult in good health. This chain connects TRBV4-3 to TRBJ2-5; no firm D call. CDR3 region: CASSPYSGETQYF. The CDR3 bases are TGCGCCAGCAGCCCTTACAGTGGGGAGACCCAGTACTTC.